Following are 15 T cell receptor beta chains from one sample sequenced in a study of response to subunit inactivated influenza vaccine. MiXCR was run by TCRdb on the RT-PCR reads, yielding one entry per CDR3 protein. The table shows hundreds of thousands of distinct CDR3 sequences, with 14% occurring only once. The sequenced sample was PBMCs from blood, obtained about 14 days before vaccination. Receptors originate from a man aged 50 to 59 who received an inactivated influenza vaccine.

This clonotype was picked up many times. V gene TRBV12-3 or TRBV12-4 combines with J gene TRBJ1-4; D perhaps matches TRBD1 (5 bases). The V gene lost 1 base and the J gene lost 13 bases, with 7 bases spanning the gap. CDR3 size: 11 residues. CDR3 amino acids: CASSLGGALFF. The CDR3 nucleotides are TGTGCCAGCAGTTTAGGAGGGGCACTGTTTTTT.

This clonotype has a count of ten or more. This chain connects TRBV20-1 to TRBJ2-3; D call uncertain. The length of the CDR3 is 12 residues. Germline assignment: CDR1 DFQATT and CDR2 SNEGSKA (reference sequence). V lost 6 bases to trimming and J lost 1 base, with 8 bases between them. CDR3 residues: CSAPTRTDTQYF. The CDR3 nucleotides read TGCAGTGCCCCTACCCGCACAGATACGCAGTATTTT.

This chain uses TRBV6-1 with TRBJ2-2; D remains ambiguous. V lost 6 bases and J lost 6, with 11 bases in between. There are 13 residues in the CDR3. The germline gives CDR1 MNHNS, CDR2 SASEGT. The CDR3 loop reads CASRSTTPGELFF. CDR3 bases: TGTGCCAGCAGATCAACGACTCCCGGGGAGCTGTTTTTT.

The sample holds a few counts of this clonotype. This chain joins TRBV6-1 and TRBJ1-1; possible D gene TRBD1, 5 bases. V lost 6 bases and J 1 base, leaving 15 bases between the germline ends. There are 15 residues in the CDR3. Germline V gene lookup returns CDR1 MNHNS and CDR2 SASEGT. CDR3 residues: CASSVRRQTNTEAFF. The DNA of the CDR3 is TGTGCCAGCAGCGTACGCCGACAGACGAACACTGAAGCTTTCTTT.

In this sample, this clonotype turned up a few times. The chain joins TRBV2 to TRBJ2-7, with D perhaps matching TRBD1 (5 bases). This CDR3 is 11 amino acids long. Trimming took off 7 bases at V and 6 bases at J, with 10 bases between the two ends. CDR1 is SNHLY, CDR2 FYNNEI, per germline. CDR3 amino acids: CASTGILEQYF. In DNA, the CDR3 is TGTGCCAGCACAGGGATCCTCGAGCAGTACTTC.

V is TRBV14 and J is TRBJ1-6; the D is unclear. Germline lookup yields CDR1 SGHDN and CDR2 FVKESK. Deletions cut 9 bases from V and 4 bases from J, with 10 bases between. This CDR3 is 13 amino acids long. In DNA form, the CDR3 reads TGTGCCAGTTCGCTCCAGTATAATTCACCCCTCCACTTT. Translating gives CASSLQYNSPLHF.

The rearrangement joins TRBV6-2 or TRBV6-3 to TRBJ2-5; no clear D gene. The germline V and J ends were trimmed by 2 bases and 4 bases, with 8 bases remaining between them. The CDR3 runs 13 residues. The germline CDR1 and CDR2 sequences are MNHEY and SVGEGT. In DNA form, the CDR3 reads TGTGCCAGCAGTTACGGCAGGCTAGAGACCCAGTACTTC. This gives the protein CASSYGRLETQYF.

This clonotype was counted between two and nine times. The chain has TRBV2 and TRBJ1-5; D call uncertain. Germline V lookup: CDR1 SNHLY, CDR2 FYNNEI. The V gene lost 2 bases and the J gene lost 4 bases, with 9 bases spanning the gap. There are 14 residues in the CDR3. CDR3 bases: TGTGCCAGCAGTGAATCGAGTCGAAATCAGCCCCAGCATTTT. It is translated as CASSESSRNQPQHF.

V gene TRBV25-1 combines with J gene TRBJ1-5; D is uncertain. In germline, CDR1 is MGHDK, CDR2 SYGVNS. The V and J ends lost 1 base and 8 bases respectively, with 9 bases between them. CDR3 length equals 13 residues. The CDR3 here is CASSEFGLEPQHF. In DNA form, the CDR3 reads TGTGCCAGCAGTGAATTTGGTTTAGAGCCCCAGCATTTT.

The chain recombines TRBV5-1 with TRBJ1-1; possibly TRBD1 for D (6 bases). The germline V gene has CDR1 SGHRS and CDR2 YFSETQ. This CDR3 has 17 residues. Between the trimmed V and J ends, which lost 0 bases and 3 bases, there was a span of 18 bases. In nucleotides, the CDR3 is TGCGCCAGCAGCTTGGCCGGCAGGGGAAGGATCGACACTGAAGCTTTCTTT. It specifies CASSLAGRGRIDTEAFF.

The chain joins TRBV3-1 to TRBJ2-3; 8 bases map to TRBD1. The ends lost 3 bases at V and 8 bases at J; junction bases unmatched: 10. In germline, CDR1 is LGHDT, CDR2 YNNKEL (reference sequence). This CDR3 has 15 amino acids. As DNA, the CDR3 is TGTGCCAGCAGCCACGCCGACAGGGGCCCCTTTACGCAGTATTTT. Translating it yields CASSHADRGPFTQYF.

This clonotype showed up just a few times. This chain connects TRBV7-2 to TRBJ2-3; 8 nucleotides agree with TRBD2. The CDR3 is made up of 14 amino acids. The germline V gene encodes CDR1 SGHTA and CDR2 FQGNSA. J gave up 9 bases and V 5 bases, and 10 bases lay outside the gene matches. The CDR3 DNA sequence: TGTGCCAGCAGCCCCGGGACTAGTGAGGCGACGCAGTATTTT. Amino acids: CASSPGTSEATQYF.

In this sample, this clonotype turned up a few times. This sequence joins TRBV12-3 or TRBV12-4 and TRBJ1-2; 8 positions agree with TRBD1. V trimming: 6 bases; J trimming: 8 bases; junction bases outside the gene matches: 8. This CDR3 contains 13 residues. CDR3 in amino acids: CASREDREKGYTF. The CDR3 coding sequence is TGTGCCAGCAGGGAGGACAGGGAGAAGGGCTACACCTTC.

This clonotype appeared a few times. CDR3 amino acids: CASSQTSSPTGGYEQYF. DNA of the CDR3: TGTGCCAGCAGCCAAACTTCTTCTCCGACAGGGGGATACGAGCAGTACTTC. The chain carries TRBV3-1 and TRBJ2-7, with 9 nucleotides matching TRBD1. Germline loops: CDR1 LGHDT, CDR2 YNNKEL (reference sequence). Trimming took 2 bases from V and 4 from J; bases not matched to a gene: 12. CDR3 length: 17 amino acids.

The chain carries TRBV6-2 or TRBV6-3 and TRBJ2-5, with 12 bases aligning to TRBD2. The CDR3 has 16 residues. J lost 5 bases, V lost 7 bases, and 11 bases had no gene match. CDR1 and CDR2 from the germline V gene are MNHEY and SVGEGT. CDR3 DNA sequence: TGTGCCAGCACTTTGACTAGCGGGAGAGTCTGGGAGACCCAGTACTTC. Its protein is CASTLTSGRVWETQYF.